The T cell receptor (beta chain) described here comes from a study of radiation and T cells in renal cell carcinoma. TCRdb keeps only in-frame clones here, not all; method: immunoSEQ multiplex PCR. This table holds more than 95,000 clones, roughly 85% found once. Trimming pared 7 bases from V and 0 bases from J, leaving 11 bases between. This CDR3 contains 14 residues. Germline V CDR1 and CDR2: LNHDA, SQIVND (reference sequence). Indicated time point: baseline pretreatment blood. Treatment described: 15 Gy SBRT to primary tumor, nephrectomy 4 weeks later. The rearrangement uses TRBV19 and TRBJ2-3; no definite D call. This sample comprised blood, obtained from a patient whose treatment included radiotherapy and nephrectomy. This clonotype was sampled from a woman aged 55-70 years with renal cell carcinoma. CDR3 DNA: TGTGCCAGTAAATTGGGCGGCAGCACAGATACGCAGTATTTT. It is translated as CASKLGGSTDTQYF. Supplemented by reference TRBV19 and TRBJ2-3, the full variable domain reads DGGITQSPKYLFRKEGQNVTLSCEQNLNHDAMYWYRQDPGQGLRLIYYSQIVNDFQKGDIAEGYSVSREKKESFPLTVTSAQKNPTAFYLCASKLGGSTDTQYFGPGTRLTVL.